This is a list of T cell receptor beta chains from one sample in a study of Tregs in tolerant kidney transplant recipients. Sequencing was performed with immunoSEQ multiplex PCR; in TCRdb, only in-frame clones are kept and a portion is missing. The data show approximately 60,000 clones, 80% to 90% seen once. Source: CD4+ T cells from blood (PBMCs), taken 6 months after the transplant. All receptors derive from a human patient who received a combined kidney and bone marrow transplant. Part of the T cell pool may stem from the graft donor. Both conserved end residues are part of each CDR3. Rows give clone size only sometimes, using once, few, many, or a class for an expanded clone.

clone size	V gene	J gene	CDR3 protein
-	TRBV9	TRBJ2-7	CASSLGQGAYEQYF
-	TRBV13	TRBJ2-3	CASSSLGSGKLIGSYTDTQYF
-	TRBV19	TRBJ2-1	CATRPGSLTSEQFF
-	TRBV7-9	TRBJ2-2	CASSLGQADTGELFF
once	TRBV5-1	TRBJ1-1	CASSSAGVKNTEAFF
-	TRBV27	TRBJ2-5	CASVRLAGGQETQYF
-	TRBV2	TRBJ2-1	CASSGQNNEQFF
once	TRBV7-3	TRBJ2-3	CASSLALAGVKDTQYF
-	TRBV2	TRBJ2-6	CASRDSPFTGANVLTF
-	TRBV29-1	TRBJ1-6	CSVSGTGDSPLHF
-	TRBV5-1	TRBJ1-2	CASSQDMNYGYTF
-	TRBV18	TRBJ2-4	CASSPGQGYSIQYF
-	TRBV30	TRBJ1-5	CAWARGRDQPQHF
-	TRBV19	TRBJ1-2	CASSIRLGANYGYTF
-	TRBV13	TRBJ2-3	CASSLLGGAITDTQYF
-	TRBV4-2	TRBJ1-5	CASSQESSNDGQPQHF
-	TRBV11-3	TRBJ2-1	CASSFSNGFYNEQFF
once	TRBV2	TRBJ2-7	CASSVLGHEQYF
-	TRBV2	TRBJ1-2	CASRTEGAGGYTF
-	TRBV4-3	TRBJ2-3	CASSPRARRSTDTQYF
few	TRBV2	TRBJ1-4	CATTQTRAPNEKLFF
-	TRBV18	TRBJ2-5	CASSPYTGTGWTQYF
-	TRBV14	TRBJ2-1	CASSPQSMANEQFF
-	TRBV11-2	TRBJ1-2	CASSLERGTMREGANYGYTF
-	TRBV11-3	TRBJ2-1	CASSPGTGVNEQFF
-	TRBV4-3	TRBJ1-2	CASSQDRGPYGYTF
-	TRBV27	TRBJ1-2	CASSLSIGTGRYGYTF
once	TRBV6-1	TRBJ1-6	CASSEAWGQGINSPLHF
-	TRBV6-1	TRBJ1-2	CASSLSSYGYTF
once	TRBV6-5	TRBJ2-1	CASKRNNEQFF
-	TRBV4-2	TRBJ2-5	CASSHAAGLETQYF
-	TRBV2	-	CASSPGTNKLYEQYF
-	TRBV9	TRBJ1-5	CASSSAKLNPNQPQHF
-	TRBV15	TRBJ2-3	CATSRPRQGNTDTQYF
-	TRBV29-1	TRBJ2-3	CSVGLAGGTDTQYF
-	TRBV7-6	TRBJ1-1	CASSLGTVTTEAFF
medium-sized	TRBV7-2	TRBJ1-2	CASSLWTVVGGYGYTF
once	TRBV9	TRBJ1-3	CASTPDRSGNTIYF
-	TRBV11-3	TRBJ2-1	CASSSGTGAHEQFF
-	TRBV5-6	TRBJ2-7	CASSTDHPGGKYEQYF
-	TRBV5-1	TRBJ2-3	CASSRGTSGGAGDTQYF
-	TRBV30	TRBJ1-1	CAWSATGNTEAFF
-	TRBV18	TRBJ1-1	CASSKGAGTEAFF
-	TRBV28	TRBJ1-2	CASSPGTEYGYTF
-	TRBV7-9	TRBJ1-2	CASSLLDYGYTF
-	TRBV2	TRBJ2-3	CASRDWGGDTQYF
-	TRBV27	TRBJ2-1	CASSLEGLFADNEQFF